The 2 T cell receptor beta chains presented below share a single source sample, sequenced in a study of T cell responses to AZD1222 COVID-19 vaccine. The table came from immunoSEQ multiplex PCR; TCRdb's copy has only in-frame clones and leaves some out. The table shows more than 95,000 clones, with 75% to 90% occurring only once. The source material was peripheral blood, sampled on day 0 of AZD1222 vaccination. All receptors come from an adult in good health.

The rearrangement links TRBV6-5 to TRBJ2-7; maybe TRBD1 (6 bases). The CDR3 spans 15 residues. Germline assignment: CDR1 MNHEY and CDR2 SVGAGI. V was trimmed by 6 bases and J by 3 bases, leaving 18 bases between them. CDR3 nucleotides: TGTGCCAGCAGGAAATTCGACAGGACCGACTACGAGCAGTACTTC. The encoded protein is CASRKFDRTDYEQYF.

CDR3 in DNA: TGTGCCTGGAGTGTAGGTGGCGAGCAGTACTTC. This translates into CAWSVGGEQYF. The V and J genes are TRBV30 and TRBJ2-7; D gene ambiguous. This CDR3 spans 11 amino acids. Deletions cut 0 bases from V and 6 bases from J, with 6 bases between. Germline CDR1 GTSNPN, CDR2 SVGIG (reference sequence).